Below are 26 T cell receptor beta chains sequenced from a single sample in a study of T cell responses to AZD1222 COVID-19 vaccine (dated by TCRdb to 2020 to 2022). The label giving this sample's time point can be read as: about 28 days (+/-7) after the second vaccine dose. Libraries were built with the immunoSEQ multiplex PCR assay. TCRdb took this table from immuneACCESS and kept in-frame rearrangements with V and J called. Such tables lack part of the clones; where checked against another copy, unresolved V genes explain under half of the gap, and the rest is unexplained. The sample table shows 150,000 to 200,000 clones, and about 89% are seen once. The top ten clonotypes cover around 1.3% of the sample. The sequencing here drew on peripheral blood, taken 28 days after the second AZD1222 dose. Receptors originate from an adult who received the AZD1222 COVID-19 vaccine.

The V and J genes are TRBV27 and TRBJ2-2; D remains unclear. CDR3 length equals 15 residues. CDR1 and CDR2 from the germline V gene are MNHEY and SMNVEV (reference sequence). V shed 0 bases and J shed 4 bases, with 9 bases lying between them. Here the CDR3 reads CASSLSHTSTGELFF. The CDR3 DNA reads TGTGCCAGCAGTTTATCCCACACTTCCACCGGGGAGCTGTTTTTT.

The V and J genes are TRBV27 and TRBJ1-1; D not resolved. Trimming removed 2 bases at V and 0 bases at J, with 10 bases between. The CDR3 runs to 15 residues. Germline V CDR1 and CDR2: MNHEY, SMNVEV (reference sequence). The CDR3 spells CASSLDSKMNTEAFF. The CDR3 DNA reads TGTGCCAGCAGTTTAGATAGCAAGATGAACACTGAAGCTTTCTTT.

The genes are TRBV15 and TRBJ2-1; TRBD2 might be the D (5 bases). The CDR3 extends over 13 amino acids. Trimming stripped 0 bases from V and 15 bases from J, with 15 bases between. Germline V CDR1 and CDR2: LNHNV, YYDKDF (reference sequence). CDR3 in amino acids: CATSRDRRALLFF. The CDR3 DNA reads as TGTGCCACCAGCAGAGATCGGCGGGCTCTACTGTTCTTC.

This chain uses TRBV2 with TRBJ1-5; 10 nucleotides match TRBD1. Germline V CDR1 and CDR2: SNHLY, FYNNEI. V lost 7 bases and J lost 0; bases outside the gene matches: 3. The CDR3 is 15 amino acids. Written as DNA, the CDR3 is TGTGCCAGCAAGACAGGGGGCCATAGCAATCAGCCCCAGCATTTT. This sequence encodes CASKTGGHSNQPQHF.

The V gene is TRBV2, the J gene TRBJ2-5; D possibly corresponds to TRBD2 (5 bases). CDR3 length: 14 residues. CDR1 and CDR2 from the germline V gene are SNHLY and FYNNEI. With 6 bases removed from V and 5 bases from J, the gap between germline ends came to 16 bases. As DNA, the CDR3 is TGTGCCAGCAGAGAGGACTTGGCGGTTGAGACCCAGTACTTC. Protein sequence: CASREDLAVETQYF.

The chain combines TRBV19 with TRBJ1-4; 8 nucleotides align to TRBD1. This CDR3 has 16 residues. Germline V gene sequence: CDR1 LNHDA, CDR2 SQIVND (reference sequence). Unmatched junction bases numbered 6, after V lost 3 bases and J lost 3 bases. CDR3 protein: CASSIRGQEANEKLFF. As DNA, the CDR3 is TGTGCCAGTAGTATTCGGGGACAGGAGGCTAATGAAAAACTGTTTTTT.

V usage is TRBV27 and J usage is TRBJ2-7, with 11 bases aligning to TRBD1. The CDR3 has 14 residues. V lost 4 bases, J lost 2 bases, and 1 base stayed unmatched. Germline V lookup: CDR1 MNHEY, CDR2 SMNVEV (reference sequence). CDR3 nucleotide sequence: TGTGCCAGCAGTTGGGGACAGGGGGCCTACGAGCAGTACTTC. It yields the protein CASSWGQGAYEQYF.

The chain joins TRBV9 to TRBJ2-7; D gene uncertain. Between the trimmed V and J ends, which lost 4 bases and 0 bases, there was a span of 8 bases. CDR3 length: 13 residues. The germline V gene has CDR1 SGDLS and CDR2 YYNGEE. This CDR3 reads CASSLGPSYEQYF. As DNA, the CDR3 is TGTGCCAGCAGCCTCGGGCCCTCCTACGAGCAGTACTTC.

The rearrangement links TRBV28 to TRBJ2-1, with D possibly being TRBD2 (6 bases). The CDR3 spans 14 residues. Trimming stripped 6 bases from V and 6 bases from J, with 15 bases between. Germline V CDR1 and CDR2: MDHEN, SYDVKM. The CDR3 bases are TGTGCCAGCAGCGCACCCGGGACTTCCAATGAGCAGTTCTTC. Translating gives CASSAPGTSNEQFF.

This rearrangement joins TRBV11-2 to TRBJ2-7; the D is unclear. V lost 5 bases, J lost 4 bases, and 6 bases lay in between. CDR3 length: 11 residues. Germline V gene lookup returns CDR1 SGHAT and CDR2 FQNNGV. The DNA for the CDR3 is TGTGCCAGCAGCAGAGGATACGAGCAGTACTTC. It yields the protein CASSRGYEQYF.

The V and J genes are TRBV5-1 and TRBJ1-1; 8 bases are shared with TRBD1. V was pared by 3 bases and J by 6 bases, with 7 bases of the junction left unmatched. Looked up from germline, CDR1 is SGHRS and CDR2 is YFSETQ. The CDR3 contains 14 residues. CDR3 coding DNA: TGCGCCAGCAGCTACGGGACAGGCAGGGCTGAAGCTTTCTTT. Translating it yields CASSYGTGRAEAFF.

This clone was picked up one time. This chain connects TRBV5-1 to TRBJ2-7; 8 bases match TRBD1. Germline values: CDR1 SGHRS, CDR2 YFSETQ. This CDR3 has 15 amino acids. V lost 1 base and J lost 5; bases outside the gene matches: 8. As DNA, the CDR3 is TGCGCCAGCAGCTTGATGGACAGGGTGAACAACGAGCAGTACTTC. This encodes CASSLMDRVNNEQYF.

This sequence joins TRBV12-5 and TRBJ1-4; no reliable D call. V gave up 7 bases and J gave up 8 bases, with 14 bases separating them. The CDR3 extends over 13 amino acids. Per germline, CDR1 LGHNT and CDR2 FRNRAP. CDR3: CASAIGEREKLFF. CDR3 DNA: TGTGCTAGTGCCATCGGGGAGAGGGAAAAACTGTTTTTT.

The chain couples TRBV29-1 to TRBJ2-1; unclear D gene. V was shortened by 4 bases and J by 3 bases, with 16 bases between the two germline ends. The CDR3 runs to 15 residues. Per the germline V gene, CDR1 is SQVTM and CDR2 is ANQGSEA. The CDR3 DNA sequence: TGCAGCGTTGGCCCCGTGGAGCCATTCTACAATGAGCAGTTCTTC. It yields the protein CSVGPVEPFYNEQFF.

J is TRBJ2-5 and V is TRBV28, with D perhaps TRBD1 (5 bases). Germline CDR1 MDHEN, CDR2 SYDVKM. Between the trimmed V and J ends, which lost 6 bases and 5 bases, there was a span of 25 bases. CDR3 length equals 17 residues. The CDR3 spells CASSTFFHGASQETQYF. In DNA form, the CDR3 reads TGTGCCAGCAGCACGTTCTTTCATGGGGCGTCTCAGGAGACCCAGTACTTC.

V is TRBV27 and J is TRBJ1-5, with 7 bases fitting TRBD1. Germline V gives CDR1 MNHEY, CDR2 SMNVEV (reference sequence). The ends lost 5 bases at V and 6 bases at J; junction bases unmatched: 13. The CDR3 has 16 residues. The DNA for the CDR3 is TGTGCCAGCAGTGCCTCGACAGGGTTTGGGAGTCAGCCCCAGCATTTT. Protein: CASSASTGFGSQPQHF.

The CDR3 sequence is CASSYSRYQPQHF. The CDR3, as DNA: TGTGCCAGCAGTTACTCAAGGTATCAGCCCCAGCATTTT. The chain employs TRBV6-2 or TRBV6-3 and TRBJ1-5; no definite D call. CDR3 length equals 13 residues. The V end lost 0 bases, the J end lost 5 bases, and 5 bases lay between the germline ends. The V gene's germline CDR1 is MNHEY and CDR2 SVGEGT.

This clone occurred once. The J gene is TRBJ2-7, the V gene TRBV7-2, with D possibly TRBD2 on 7 matching bases. Trimming took 5 bases from V and 3 from J, leaving 17 bases between them. The germline gives CDR1 SGHTA, CDR2 FQGNSA. The CDR3 sequence is 15 residues long. The CDR3 reads CASSPDGGGHYEQYF. The CDR3 region has the DNA TGTGCCAGCAGCCCCGACGGCGGGGGACACTACGAGCAGTACTTC.

The chain recombines TRBV29-1 with TRBJ2-7, with a weak D call TRBD2 (6 bases). Trimming removed 6 bases at V and 4 bases at J, with 16 bases between. The germline V gene encodes CDR1 SQVTM and CDR2 ANQGSEA. This CDR3 region has 13 residues. The CDR3 nucleotides read TGCAGCGTACCGGGACTGGATGATTACGAGCAGTACTTC. Translation gives CSVPGLDDYEQYF.

Concerning this clone itself: At the DNA level, this CDR3 is encoded by other sequences in the same sample as well. V and J are TRBV20-1 and TRBJ1-1; D gene unclear. The V end was cut by 5 bases, the J end by 1 base, with 5 bases between. This CDR3 has 11 residues. CDR1 and CDR2 (germline): DFQATT, SNEGSKA (reference sequence). CDR3 nucleotides: TGCAGTGCTTACCGGAACACTGAAGCTTTCTTT. Translated: CSAYRNTEAFF.

This clone was observed once. At one end the junction does not follow the germline gene, possibly because of a read error. The J gene is TRBJ2-2, the V gene TRBV6-5; D might be TRBD1 or TRBD2, each matching 5 bases. The CDR3 consists of 11 residues. Per germline, CDR1 MNHEY and CDR2 SVGAGI. In DNA form, the CDR3 reads TGTGCCAGCAGTTACGGCAGGGACCTGTTTTTT. Protein product: CASSYGRDLFF.

The J gene is TRBJ2-7, the V gene TRBV28; D might be TRBD1 (6 bases). V lost 4 bases and J lost 1, with 23 bases in between. The germline V gene encodes CDR1 MDHEN and CDR2 SYDVKM. The CDR3 extends over 18 amino acids. The CDR3 spells CASSSQYPRQGKSYEQYF. The CDR3, as DNA: TGTGCCAGCAGTTCCCAATACCCGCGGCAGGGGAAATCCTACGAGCAGTACTTC.

The CDR3 region is CASSKDRGVEAFF. The CDR3 DNA follows: TGTGCCAGCAGCAAGGACAGGGGGGTTGAAGCTTTCTTT. V and J are TRBV7-3 and TRBJ1-1; 10 nucleotides align to TRBD1. V was pared by 5 bases and J by 7 bases, with 4 bases of the junction left unmatched. Germline-derived CDR1 and CDR2 are SGHTA and FQGTGA. The CDR3 is 13 residues long.

V gene TRBV3-1 (or the pseudogene TRBV3-2) combines with J gene TRBJ2-5, with 11 bases aligning to TRBD2. The CDR3 spans 15 residues. V was clipped by 4 bases and J by 1 base; unmatched bases: 2. Germline-derived CDR1 and CDR2 are LGHDT and YNNKEL (reference sequence). The CDR3 reads CASSLAGGPQETQYF. The DNA for the CDR3 is TGTGCCAGCAGCCTAGCGGGGGGGCCCCAAGAGACCCAGTACTTC.

The chain is built from TRBV27 and TRBJ1-5, with a possible D match to TRBD1 (6 bases). V dropped 0 bases and J dropped 7 bases, with 13 bases sitting between them. Germline CDR1 is MNHEY and CDR2 is SMNVEV (reference sequence). This CDR3 region has 15 residues. The chain's CDR3 is CASSLSGGRRQPQHF. CDR3 nucleotides: TGTGCCAGCAGTTTATCGGGGGGGCGCAGGCAGCCCCAGCATTTT.

V and J are TRBV7-9 and TRBJ2-2; TRBD2 is a possible D gene (6 bases). Germline V gene data show CDR1 as SEHNR and CDR2 as FQNEAQ (reference sequence). The CDR3 is 13 residues long. Trimming took 5 bases from V and 5 from J, leaving 9 bases between them. The DNA for the CDR3 is TGTGCCAGCAGCCTCGCGGGGACCGGGGAGCTGTTTTTT. It yields the protein CASSLAGTGELFF.